The TCR beta chain described here comes from a study of shared clonotypes between healthy human individuals. TCRdb keeps only in-frame clones here, not all; method: immunoSEQ multiplex PCR. This sample yields about a million clones, of which 70% to 85% are seen a single time; around 1.4% belongs to the top ten. This CDR3 contains 13 residues. The J segment lost 5 bases and the V segment lost 5 bases, leaving 3 bases of the junction unmatched. Germline lookup yields CDR1 SEHNR and CDR2 FQNEAQ (reference sequence). This chain connects TRBV7-9 to TRBJ2-5; TRBD2 agrees at 9 bases. Sequencing was performed on memory CD4+ T cells sorted from blood. Subset denoted: CD45RA-negative fraction. This receptor was taken from a man between 18 and 29 years old in good health. In DNA, the CDR3 is TGTGCCAGCAGCGCTGGACTAGCGGAGACCCAGTACTTC. This gives the protein CASSAGLAETQYF. The full variable domain, its missing parts supplied by reference TRBV7-9 and TRBJ2-5, is DTGVSQNPRHKITKRGQNVTFRCDPISEHNRLYWYRQTLGQGPEFLTYFQNEAQLEKSRLLSDRFSAERPKGSFSTLEIQRTEQGDSAMYLCASSAGLAETQYFGPGTRLLVL.